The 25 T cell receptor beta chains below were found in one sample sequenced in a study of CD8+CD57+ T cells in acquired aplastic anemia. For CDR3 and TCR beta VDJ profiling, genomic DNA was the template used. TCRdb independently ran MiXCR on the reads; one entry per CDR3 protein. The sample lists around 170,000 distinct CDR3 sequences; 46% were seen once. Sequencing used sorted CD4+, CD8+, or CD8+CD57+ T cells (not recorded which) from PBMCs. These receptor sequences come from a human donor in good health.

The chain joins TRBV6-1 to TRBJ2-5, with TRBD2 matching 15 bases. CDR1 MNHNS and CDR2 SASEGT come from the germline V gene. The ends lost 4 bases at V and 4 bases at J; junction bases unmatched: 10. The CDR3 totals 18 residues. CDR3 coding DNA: TGTGCCAGCAGTGGCCGGACTAGCGGGAGGGCCACCGGAGAGACCCAGTACTTC. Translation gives CASSGRTSGRATGETQYF.

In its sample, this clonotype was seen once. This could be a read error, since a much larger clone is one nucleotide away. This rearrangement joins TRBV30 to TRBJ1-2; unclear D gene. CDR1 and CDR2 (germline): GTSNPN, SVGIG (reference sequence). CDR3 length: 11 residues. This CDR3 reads CAWSGGHGYIF. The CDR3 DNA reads TGTGCCTGGAGTGGAGGCCATGGCTACATCTTC.

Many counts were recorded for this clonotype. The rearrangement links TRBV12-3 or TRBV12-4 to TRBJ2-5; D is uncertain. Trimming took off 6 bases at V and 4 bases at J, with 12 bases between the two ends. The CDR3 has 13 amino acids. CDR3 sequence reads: CASRNWAAETQYF. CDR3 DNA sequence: TGTGCCAGCAGGAACTGGGCCGCAGAGACCCAGTACTTC.

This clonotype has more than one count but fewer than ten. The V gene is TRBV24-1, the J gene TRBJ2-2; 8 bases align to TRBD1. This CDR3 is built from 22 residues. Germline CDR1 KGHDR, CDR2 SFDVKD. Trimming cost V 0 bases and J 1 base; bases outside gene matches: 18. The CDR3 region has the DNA TGTGCCACCAGTGATTTGCAGGGGGCGCTTGACCCCATCCCGGGGAACACCGGGGAGCTGTTTTTT. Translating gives CATSDLQGALDPIPGNTGELFF.

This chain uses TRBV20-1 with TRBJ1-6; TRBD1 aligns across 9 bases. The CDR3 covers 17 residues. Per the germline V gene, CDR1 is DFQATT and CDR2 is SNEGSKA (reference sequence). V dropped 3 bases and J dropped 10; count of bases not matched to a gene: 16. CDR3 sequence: CSARGLTWDRDESPLHF. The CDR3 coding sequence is TGCAGTGCTAGGGGCCTAACCTGGGACAGGGATGAATCACCCCTCCACTTT.

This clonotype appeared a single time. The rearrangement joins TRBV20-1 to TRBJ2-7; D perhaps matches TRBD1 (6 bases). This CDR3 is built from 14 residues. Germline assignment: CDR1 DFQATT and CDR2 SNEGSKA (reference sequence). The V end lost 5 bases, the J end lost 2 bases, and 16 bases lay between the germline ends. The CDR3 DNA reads TGCAGTGCTCCAACCGGGACAAGGACCTACGAGCAGTACTTC. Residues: CSAPTGTRTYEQYF.

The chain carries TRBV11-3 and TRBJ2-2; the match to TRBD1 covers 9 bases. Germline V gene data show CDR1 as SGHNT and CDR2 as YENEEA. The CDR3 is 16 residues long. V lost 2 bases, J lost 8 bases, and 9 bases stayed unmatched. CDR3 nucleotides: TGTGCCAGCAGCTTATCGGGACAGGGCTCCCCGGGGGAGCTGTTTTTT. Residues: CASSLSGQGSPGELFF.

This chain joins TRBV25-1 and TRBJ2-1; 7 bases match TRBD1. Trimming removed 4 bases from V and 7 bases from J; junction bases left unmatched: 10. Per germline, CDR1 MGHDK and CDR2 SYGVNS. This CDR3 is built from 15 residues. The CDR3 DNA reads TGTGCCAGCAGTGTGCCGGGACAGCTTGGGAATGAGCAGTTCTTC. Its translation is CASSVPGQLGNEQFF. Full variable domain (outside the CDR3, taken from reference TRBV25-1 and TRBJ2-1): EADIYQTPRYLVIGTGKKITLECSQTMGHDKMYWYQQDPGMELHLIHYSYGVNSTEKGDLSSESTVSRIRTEHFPLTLESARPSHTSQYLCASSVPGQLGNEQFFGPGTRLTVL.

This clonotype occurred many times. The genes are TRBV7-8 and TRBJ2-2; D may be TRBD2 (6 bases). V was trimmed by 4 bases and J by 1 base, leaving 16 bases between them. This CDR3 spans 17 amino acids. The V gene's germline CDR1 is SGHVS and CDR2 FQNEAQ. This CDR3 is CASSSRGAGKNTGELFF. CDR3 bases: TGTGCCAGCAGCTCCAGAGGTGCGGGAAAGAACACCGGGGAGCTGTTTTTT.

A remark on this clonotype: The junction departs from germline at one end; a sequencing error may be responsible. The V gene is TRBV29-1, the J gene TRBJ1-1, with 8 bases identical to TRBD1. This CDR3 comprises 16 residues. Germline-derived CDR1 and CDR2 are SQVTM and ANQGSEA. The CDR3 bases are TGCAGCGTGAAACCTGGACAGGGAGGTCGGGCCACTGAGGCTTTCTTT. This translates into CSVKPGQGGRATEAFF.

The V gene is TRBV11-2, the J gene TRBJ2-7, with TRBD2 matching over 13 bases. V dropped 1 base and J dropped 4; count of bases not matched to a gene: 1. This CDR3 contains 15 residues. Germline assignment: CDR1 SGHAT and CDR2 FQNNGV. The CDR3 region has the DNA TGTGCCAGCAGCTTAGGACTAGCGGGAGGTTACGAGCAGTACTTC. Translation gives CASSLGLAGGYEQYF.

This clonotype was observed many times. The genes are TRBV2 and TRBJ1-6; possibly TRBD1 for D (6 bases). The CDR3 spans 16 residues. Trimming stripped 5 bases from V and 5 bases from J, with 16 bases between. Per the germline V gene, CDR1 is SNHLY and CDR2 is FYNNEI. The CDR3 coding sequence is TGTGCCAGCAGTAAGGGGGGTTGGGTAAATAATTCACCCCTCCACTTT. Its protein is CASSKGGWVNNSPLHF.

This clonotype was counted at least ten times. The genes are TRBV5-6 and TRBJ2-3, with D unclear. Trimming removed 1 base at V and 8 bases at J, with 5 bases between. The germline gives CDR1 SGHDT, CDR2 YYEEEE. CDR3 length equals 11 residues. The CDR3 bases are TGTGCCAGCAGCTTGAAGTCTACGCAGTATTTT. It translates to CASSLKSTQYF.

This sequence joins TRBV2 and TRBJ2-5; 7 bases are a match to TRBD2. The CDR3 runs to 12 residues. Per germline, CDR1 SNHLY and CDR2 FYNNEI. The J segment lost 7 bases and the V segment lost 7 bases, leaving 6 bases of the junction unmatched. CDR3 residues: CASMIWEGTQYF. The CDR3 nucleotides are TGTGCCAGCATGATATGGGAGGGGACCCAGTACTTC.

The CDR3 region has the DNA TGTGCCAGCAGCCTAATGGGGGAATCCGGCTACACCTTC. It encodes CASSLMGESGYTF. This sequence joins TRBV27 and TRBJ1-2; the D gene is possibly TRBD1 (5 bases). The CDR3 loop spans 13 amino acids. CDR1 is MNHEY, CDR2 SMNVEV, per germline (reference sequence). The V gene lost 6 bases and the J gene lost 8 bases, with 16 bases spanning the gap.

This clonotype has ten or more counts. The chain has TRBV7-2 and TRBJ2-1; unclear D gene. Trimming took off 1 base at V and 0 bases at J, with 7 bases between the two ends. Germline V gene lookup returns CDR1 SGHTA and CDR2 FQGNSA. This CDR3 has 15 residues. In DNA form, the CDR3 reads TGTGCCAGCAGCTTAGACCGGAGCTCCTACAATGAGCAGTTCTTC. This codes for CASSLDRSSYNEQFF.

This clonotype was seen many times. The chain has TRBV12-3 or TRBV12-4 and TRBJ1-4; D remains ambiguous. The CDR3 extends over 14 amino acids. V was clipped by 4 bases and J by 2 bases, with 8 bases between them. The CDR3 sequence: CASSYGLTNEKLFF. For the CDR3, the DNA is TGTGCCAGCAGTTACGGGTTGACTAATGAAAAACTGTTTTTT.

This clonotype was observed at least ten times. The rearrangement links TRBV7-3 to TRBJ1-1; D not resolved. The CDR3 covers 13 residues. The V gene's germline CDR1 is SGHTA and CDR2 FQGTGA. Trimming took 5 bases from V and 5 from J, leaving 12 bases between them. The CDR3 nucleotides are TGTGCCAGCAGCCAAGGTCGACGAACTGAAGCTTTCTTT. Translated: CASSQGRRTEAFF.

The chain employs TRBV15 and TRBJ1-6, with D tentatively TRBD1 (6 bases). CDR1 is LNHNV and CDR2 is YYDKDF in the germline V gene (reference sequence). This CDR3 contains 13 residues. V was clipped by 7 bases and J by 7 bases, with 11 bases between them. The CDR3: CATTGGVNSPLHF. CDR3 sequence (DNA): TGTGCCACCACGGGGGGCGTCAATTCACCCCTCCACTTT.

The CDR3 loop reads CASSLVLAGYGYTF. CDR3 nucleotide sequence: TGTGCCAGCAGCTTAGTATTGGCGGGCTATGGCTACACCTTC. This chain uses TRBV7-9 with TRBJ1-2; no reliable D call. This CDR3 has 14 amino acids. The V gene lost 1 base and the J gene lost 4 bases, with 10 bases spanning the gap. CDR1 SEHNR and CDR2 FQNEAQ come from the germline V gene (reference sequence).

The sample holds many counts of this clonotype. The CDR3 loop is CASSLAGTGPYEQYF. The CDR3 DNA follows: TGTGCCAGCAGTCTTGCCGGGACAGGGCCCTACGAGCAGTACTTC. The chain uses TRBV6-1 and TRBJ2-7, with 9 bases fitting TRBD1. The CDR3 is made up of 15 amino acids. The V segment lost 5 bases and the J segment 2 bases; nucleotides outside the gene matches: 7. Germline lookup yields CDR1 MNHNS and CDR2 SASEGT.

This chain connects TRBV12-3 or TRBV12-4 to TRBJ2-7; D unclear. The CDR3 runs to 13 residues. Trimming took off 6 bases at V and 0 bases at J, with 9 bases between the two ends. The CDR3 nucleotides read TGTGCCAGCAGGGACGCGATCTCCTACGAGCAGTACTTC. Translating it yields CASRDAISYEQYF.

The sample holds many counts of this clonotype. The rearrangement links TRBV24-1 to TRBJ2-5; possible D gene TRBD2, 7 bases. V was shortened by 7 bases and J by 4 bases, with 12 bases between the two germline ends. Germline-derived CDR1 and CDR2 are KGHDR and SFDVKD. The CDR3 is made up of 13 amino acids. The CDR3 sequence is CATSPRGRETQYF. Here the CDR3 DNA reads TGTGCCACCAGCCCGCGGGGGCGAGAGACCCAGTACTTC.

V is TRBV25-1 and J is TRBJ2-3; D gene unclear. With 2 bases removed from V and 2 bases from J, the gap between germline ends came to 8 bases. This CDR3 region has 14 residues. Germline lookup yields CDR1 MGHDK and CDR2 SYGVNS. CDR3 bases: TGTGCCAGCAGTGAAGGCTATTACACAGATACGCAGTATTTT. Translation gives CASSEGYYTDTQYF.

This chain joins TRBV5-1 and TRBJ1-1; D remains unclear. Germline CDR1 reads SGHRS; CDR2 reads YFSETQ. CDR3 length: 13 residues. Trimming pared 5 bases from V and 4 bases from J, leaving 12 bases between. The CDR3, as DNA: TGCGCCAGCAGGGGCTGGGATGCCACTGAAGCTTTCTTT. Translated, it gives CASRGWDATEAFF. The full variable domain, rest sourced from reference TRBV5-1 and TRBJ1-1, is KAGVTQTPRYLIKTRGQQVTLSCSPISGHRSVSWYQQTPGQGLQFLFEYFSETQRNKGNFPGRFSGRQFSNSRSEMNVSTLELGDSALYLCASRGWDATEAFFGQGTRLTVV.